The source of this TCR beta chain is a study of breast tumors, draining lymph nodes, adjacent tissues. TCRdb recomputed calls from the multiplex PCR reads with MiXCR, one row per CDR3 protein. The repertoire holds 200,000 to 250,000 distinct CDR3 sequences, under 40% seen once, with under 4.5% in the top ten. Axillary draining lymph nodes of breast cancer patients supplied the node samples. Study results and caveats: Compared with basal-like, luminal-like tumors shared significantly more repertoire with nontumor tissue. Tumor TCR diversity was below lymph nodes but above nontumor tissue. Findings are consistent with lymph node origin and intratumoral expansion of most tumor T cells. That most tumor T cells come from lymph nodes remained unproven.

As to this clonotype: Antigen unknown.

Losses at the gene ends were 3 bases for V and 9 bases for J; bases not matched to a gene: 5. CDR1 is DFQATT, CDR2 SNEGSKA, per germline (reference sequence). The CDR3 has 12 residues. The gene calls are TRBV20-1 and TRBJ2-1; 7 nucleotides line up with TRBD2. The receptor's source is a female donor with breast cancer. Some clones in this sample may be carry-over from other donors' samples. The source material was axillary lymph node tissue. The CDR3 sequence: CSASPSGREQFF. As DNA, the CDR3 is TGCAGTGCTAGTCCTAGCGGCCGTGAGCAGTTCTTC.